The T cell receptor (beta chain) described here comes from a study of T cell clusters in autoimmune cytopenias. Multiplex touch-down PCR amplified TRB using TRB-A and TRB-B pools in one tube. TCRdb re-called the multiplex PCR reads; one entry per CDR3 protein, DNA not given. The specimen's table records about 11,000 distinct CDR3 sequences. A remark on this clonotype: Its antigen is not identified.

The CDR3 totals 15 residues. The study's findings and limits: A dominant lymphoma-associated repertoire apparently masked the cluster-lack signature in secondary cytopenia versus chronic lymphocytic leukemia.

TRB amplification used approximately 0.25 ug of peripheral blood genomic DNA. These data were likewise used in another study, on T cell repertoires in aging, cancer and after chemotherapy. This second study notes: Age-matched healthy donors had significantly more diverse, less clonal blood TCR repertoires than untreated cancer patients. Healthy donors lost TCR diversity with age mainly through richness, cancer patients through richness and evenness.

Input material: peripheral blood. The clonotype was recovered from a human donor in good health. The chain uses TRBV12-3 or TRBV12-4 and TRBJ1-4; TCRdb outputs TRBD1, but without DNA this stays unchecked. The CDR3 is CASTDPTGANEKLFF.